A single sample is the source of the 26 T cell receptor beta chains below, sequenced in a study of T cells in narcolepsy. Produced via immunoSEQ multiplex PCR; TCRdb's table is partial and in-frame only. The repertoire includes tens of thousands of clones, 82% of them detected once, and around 2.7% sits in the top ten. The sequencing input was CD45RA- memory CD4+ T cells from PBMCs. Source of these receptors: a human donor with narcolepsy.

This chain connects TRBV6-5 to TRBJ2-3, with D possibly matching TRBD1 (5 bases). CDR1 and CDR2 (germline): MNHEY, SVGAGI. The ends were cut back, 5 bases at V and 4 bases at J, with 13 bases in the middle. This CDR3 has 14 amino acids. The CDR3: CASSLGVRPDTQYF. The CDR3 DNA is TGTGCCAGCAGTCTAGGGGTTCGGCCAGATACGCAGTATTTT.

The V call is TRBV21-1, the J call TRBJ2-1; TRBD2, the D gene given by the table, was not confirmed from the DNA. TRBV21-1 is deemed a pseudogene. The CDR3 has 21 amino acids. The CDR3 DNA reads as TGTGCCAGCACCCAGCTCGGCTCCCAAAAGCAGCGGGAGGGCTCCTACAATGAGCAGTTCTTC. Its translation is CASTQLGSQKQREGSYNEQFF.

CDR3 residues: CASSLEPNQPQHF. For the CDR3, the DNA is TGCGCCAGCAGCTTGGAACCCAATCAGCCCCAGCATTTT. The chain links TRBV5-1 to TRBJ1-5; D not resolved. With 0 bases removed from V and 3 bases from J, the gap between germline ends came to 4 bases. The CDR3 consists of 13 residues. Germline CDR1 and CDR2: SGHRS and YFSETQ.

V usage is TRBV5-1 and J usage is TRBJ1-2; possible D gene TRBD1, 6 bases. Germline V CDR1 and CDR2: SGHRS, YFSETQ. V dropped 4 bases and J dropped 0 bases, with 16 bases sitting between them. This CDR3 has 16 residues. The CDR3, as DNA: TGCGCCAGCAGCACCGGACAGCCTACGTCTAACTATGGCTACACCTTC. It yields the protein CASSTGQPTSNYGYTF.

V is TRBV18 and J is TRBJ2-1; unclear D gene. This CDR3 is built from 15 residues. Germline loops: CDR1 KGHSH, CDR2 LQKENI. Trimming removed 3 bases from V and 5 bases from J, with 14 bases in between. The CDR3, as DNA: TGTGCCAGCTCACCTCCCCGGAACGAAAACAATGAGCAGTTCTTC. It specifies CASSPPRNENNEQFF.

This clone appeared once. This chain links TRBV5-4 with TRBJ2-5, with TRBD2 as a possible D gene (7 bases). V was cut by 3 bases and J by 3 bases, with 15 bases left in between. Germline V gives CDR1 SGHNT, CDR2 YYREEE (reference sequence). The CDR3 is 15 amino acids. The CDR3 bases are TGTGCCAGCAGCTCCGCGAGGGGGGGGAAAGAGACCCAGTACTTC. Translation gives CASSSARGGKETQYF.

V gene TRBV7-3 combines with J gene TRBJ2-1; D ambiguous. Trimming pared 2 bases from V and 0 bases from J, leaving 5 bases between. The CDR3 is 14 residues long. Germline V gene sequence: CDR1 SGHTA, CDR2 FQGTGA. The CDR3 loop reads CASSLGSSYNEQFF. The CDR3 nucleotides read TGTGCCAGCAGCTTAGGCAGCTCCTACAATGAGCAGTTCTTC.

The chain uses TRBV29-1 and TRBJ1-5; D is uncertain. The CDR3 is 12 residues long. Trimming took 8 bases from V and 4 from J, leaving 12 bases between them. CDR1 SQVTM and CDR2 ANQGSEA come from the germline V gene. DNA of the CDR3: TGCAGCTTTCACGGAGGGAATCAGCCCCAGCATTTT. It translates to CSFHGGNQPQHF.

The chain carries TRBV6-1 and TRBJ2-7; D is perhaps TRBD2 (5 bases). V was shortened by 4 bases and J by 7 bases, with 11 bases between the two germline ends. Germline CDR1 MNHNS, CDR2 SASEGT. CDR3 length: 12 residues. CDR3 protein: CASSVRQREQYF. For the CDR3, the DNA is TGTGCCAGCAGTGTACGGCAGCGGGAGCAGTACTTC.

The chain employs TRBV6-5 and TRBJ1-1; no reliable D call. The CDR3 runs to 14 residues. V shed 2 bases and J shed 5 bases, with 12 bases lying between them. The germline V gene encodes CDR1 MNHEY and CDR2 SVGAGI. Here the CDR3 DNA reads TGTGCCAGCAGTTACCGATTGGGGAGGACTGAAGCTTTCTTT. This codes for CASSYRLGRTEAFF.

This clone was seen only once. This chain uses TRBV7-9 with TRBJ2-1; no reliable D call. This CDR3 spans 15 amino acids. Per germline, CDR1 SEHNR and CDR2 FQNEAQ (reference sequence). Trimming pared 3 bases from V and 7 bases from J, leaving 16 bases between. CDR3 DNA: TGTGCCAGCAGCTTGCCAGGCCCCTCTTTAAATGAGCAGTTCTTC. It encodes CASSLPGPSLNEQFF.

This clone was recorded only once. The V and J genes are TRBV4-3 and TRBJ1-4; D call uncertain. The CDR3 extends over 13 amino acids. V lost 1 base and J 4 bases, leaving 4 bases between the germline ends. Germline V gene lookup returns CDR1 LGHNA and CDR2 YSLEER. The CDR3 is CASSQVGNEKLFF. In nucleotides, the CDR3 is TGCGCCAGCAGCCAAGTTGGTAATGAAAAACTGTTTTTT.

The chain joins TRBV5-1 to TRBJ2-3, with D perhaps TRBD1 or TRBD2 (5 bases each). Between the trimmed V and J ends, which lost 5 bases and 5 bases, there was a span of 12 bases. The CDR3 is 13 residues long. Germline loops: CDR1 SGHRS, CDR2 YFSETQ. The CDR3 DNA reads as TGCGCCAGCAGTCGCGAGGGGCGAGATACGCAGTATTTT. It codes for CASSREGRDTQYF.

This clone appeared a single time. The chain employs TRBV4-2 and TRBJ2-7, with D possibly TRBD1 on 6 matching bases. Germline CDR1 reads LGHNA; CDR2 reads YNFKEQ. The CDR3 is 17 amino acids. The V and J ends lost 0 bases and 0 bases respectively, with 15 bases between them. The CDR3 DNA follows: TGTGCCAGCAGCCAAGAGCTGTCAGGGGTACACTCCTACGAGCAGTACTTC. Translating it yields CASSQELSGVHSYEQYF.

This clone was observed once. The chain has TRBV7-2 and TRBJ1-5; D ambiguous. Germline V lookup: CDR1 SGHTA, CDR2 FQGNSA. V dropped 1 base and J dropped 7 bases, with 5 bases sitting between them. The CDR3 is made up of 12 amino acids. CDR3 amino acids: CASSLEWQPQHF. In DNA form, the CDR3 reads TGTGCCAGCAGCTTAGAATGGCAGCCCCAGCATTTT. Full variable domain (remainder filled in from reference TRBV7-2 and TRBJ1-5): GAGVSQSPSNKVTEKGKDVELRCDPISGHTALYWYRQSLGQGLEFLIYFQGNSAPDKSGLPSDRFSAERTGGSVSTLTIQRTQQEDSAVYLCASSLEWQPQHFGDGTRLSIL.

The J gene is TRBJ2-7, the V gene TRBV10-3; TRBD2 aligns across 9 bases. This CDR3 is built from 15 residues. Trimming cost V 2 bases and J 4 bases; bases outside gene matches: 6. Looked up from germline, CDR1 is ENHRY and CDR2 is SYGVKD. CDR3 amino acids: CAISERERGVYEQYF. As DNA, the CDR3 is TGTGCCATCAGTGAGAGGGAGCGGGGGGTGTACGAGCAGTACTTC.

The chain couples TRBV6-1 to TRBJ2-7, with D unresolved. CDR3 length: 12 residues. Trimming pared 2 bases from V and 4 bases from J, leaving 6 bases between. Germline CDR1 reads MNHNS; CDR2 reads SASEGT. CDR3 in DNA: TGTGCCAGCAGTGAAAAGTGGTACGAGCAGTACTTC. It translates to CASSEKWYEQYF.

This clone was counted between two and nine times. The V and J genes are TRBV6-1 and TRBJ2-7; TRBD1 matches 9 bases. Germline values: CDR1 MNHNS, CDR2 SASEGT. CDR3 length: 14 amino acids. Germline trimming cut 5 bases from V and 5 bases from J; bases unmatched to any gene: 7. The CDR3 sequence: CASSPNRDRDEQYF. CDR3 nucleotide sequence: TGTGCCAGCAGTCCCAACCGGGACAGGGACGAGCAGTACTTC.

In this sample, this clone turned up once. The V gene is TRBV30, the J gene TRBJ1-4, with D unresolved. V was clipped by 1 base and J by 2 bases, with 17 bases between them. This CDR3 contains 17 residues. In germline, CDR1 is GTSNPN, CDR2 SVGIG (reference sequence). The CDR3: CAWSGDVMTSTNEKLFF. In DNA form, the CDR3 reads TGTGCCTGGAGTGGAGACGTCATGACCTCCACTAATGAAAAACTGTTTTTT.

A few counts support this clone. The limits of the CDR3 on the DNA are not certain, so only TCRdb's listed CDR3 is given. This CDR3 reads CASSRRQGGAGSCFF. The chain carries TRBV6-5 and TRBJ2-2; the table's D call, TRBD1, was not checked against the DNA. Germline V gene sequence: CDR1 MNHEY, CDR2 SVGAGI. Termini included, the CDR3 measures 15 amino acids.

This sequence joins TRBV19 and TRBJ2-7; D tentatively fits TRBD1 or TRBD2 (5 bases each). In germline, CDR1 is LNHDA, CDR2 SQIVND (reference sequence). The CDR3 has 14 residues. The V end lost 3 bases, the J end lost 0 bases, and 9 bases lay between the germline ends. Here the CDR3 DNA reads TGTGCCAGTAGTATGGGACGGAGCTCCTACGAGCAGTACTTC. Its protein product is CASSMGRSSYEQYF. Complete variable domain (other parts from reference TRBV19 and TRBJ2-7): DGGITQSPKYLFRKEGQNVTLSCEQNLNHDAMYWYRQDPGQGLRLIYYSQIVNDFQKGDIAEGYSVSREKKESFPLTVTSAQKNPTAFYLCASSMGRSSYEQYFGPGTRLTVT.

V and J are TRBV27 and TRBJ2-1; 8 nucleotides line up with TRBD2. In germline, CDR1 is MNHEY, CDR2 SMNVEV (reference sequence). The CDR3 consists of 14 residues. The V gene end was trimmed by 6 bases and the J gene end by 3 bases; junction bases not matched to a gene: 4. DNA for the CDR3: TGTGCCAGCAGACCGGGACTAGGCTACAATGAGCAGTTCTTC. Translating gives CASRPGLGYNEQFF.

The chain couples TRBV5-4 to TRBJ2-2; 7 bases match TRBD2. The CDR3 consists of 16 residues. The germline V gene encodes CDR1 SGHNT and CDR2 YYREEE (reference sequence). Unmatched junction bases numbered 4, after V lost 2 bases and J lost 0 bases. CDR3 in amino acids: CASSFYRGANTGELFF. CDR3 bases: TGTGCCAGCAGCTTTTATCGGGGGGCGAACACCGGGGAGCTGTTTTTT. Full variable domain (rest looked up from reference TRBV5-4 and TRBJ2-2): ETGVTQSPTHLIKTRGQQVTLRCSSQSGHNTVSWYQQALGQGPQFIFQYYREEENGRGNFPPRFSGLQFPNYSSELNVNALELDDSALYLCASSFYRGANTGELFFGEGSRLTVL.

This chain links TRBV21-1 with TRBJ1-4. TRBV21-1 is described as a pseudogene. CDR3 length equals 18 residues. CDR3 bases: TGTGCCAGCAGCAAAAGGGAGAGGCAGATCCAAGCAAAGGAAAAACTGTTTTTT. Amino acids: CASSKRERQIQAKEKLFF.

The chain has TRBV28 and TRBJ2-7; 14 positions agree with TRBD2. The V and J ends lost 6 bases and 2 bases, in that order; junction bases with no gene match: 6. The V gene's germline CDR1 is MDHEN and CDR2 SYDVKM. CDR3 length: 16 amino acids. CDR3 loop: CASSLGLAGVPYEQYF. CDR3 nucleotides: TGTGCCAGCAGCCTGGGACTAGCGGGAGTCCCCTACGAGCAGTACTTC.

This clone was observed once. The chain uses TRBV7-2 and TRBJ1-1, with a possible D match to TRBD1 (6 bases). The germline V gene encodes CDR1 SGHTA and CDR2 FQGNSA. This CDR3 has 14 residues. The V gene lost 3 bases and the J gene lost 1 base, with 9 bases spanning the gap. DNA for the CDR3: TGTGCCAGCAGCTTCCTGGACAGGAACACTGAAGCTTTCTTT. It encodes CASSFLDRNTEAFF.